This note documents a single T cell receptor (beta chain) sequence. This record belongs to a study of blood T cell repertoires in COVID-19. Study-wide context: There were acute and convalescent COVID-19 samples, and they came from the United States, Italy and Spain. T cells, B-cell-depleted T cells, or PBMCs supplied cDNA or gDNA.

Methods used by the authors: Estimation of nucleated cell counts relied on the amplification of reference gene primers. The table came from immunoSEQ multiplex PCR; TCRdb's copy has only in-frame clones and leaves some out. D and trimming were read from the DNA, whereas the V and J calls and clone size are those reported in that table. Among under 300,000 clones listed, around 90% were seen once. This TCR came from a woman aged 35 to 49 who had recovered from COVID-19. The sample consisted of peripheral blood.

This CDR3 reads CASRGGQGGYTEAFF. For the CDR3, the DNA is TGTGCCAGCAGGGGGGGACAGGGCGGGTACACTGAAGCTTTCTTT. This sequence joins TRBV27 and TRBJ1-1, with TRBD1 identical over 9 bases. Germline V gene data show CDR1 as MNHEY and CDR2 as SMNVEV (reference sequence). The CDR3 sequence is 15 residues long. V lost 6 bases and J lost 3; bases outside the gene matches: 8.